The next 27 T cell receptor beta chains were all read from a single sample in a study of CD8+CD57+ T cells in acquired aplastic anemia. Genomic DNA was employed as the template in profiling TCR beta VDJ and CDR3. TCRdb processed the reads anew with MiXCR; each CDR3 protein has one entry. Of roughly 300,000 distinct CDR3 sequences listed, approximately 57% are singletons. The sample was sorted CD4+, CD8+, or CD8+CD57+ T cells (not recorded which) from PBMCs. The receptor source for this set is a human donor with severe aplastic anemia or a healthy control (not recorded which).

The chain joins TRBV7-2 to TRBJ1-2; 8 bases fit TRBD1. Germline loops: CDR1 SGHTA, CDR2 FQGNSA. V gave up 0 bases and J gave up 3 bases; unmatched junction bases: 0. This CDR3 is 14 amino acids long. CDR3: CASSLATGDYGYTF. The CDR3 region has the DNA TGTGCCAGCAGCTTAGCGACAGGGGACTATGGCTACACCTTC.

This rearrangement joins TRBV9 to TRBJ2-5; maybe TRBD2 (7 bases). Trimming left V 0 bases short and J 5 bases short, with 20 bases between. The CDR3 totals 17 residues. The germline V gene encodes CDR1 SGDLS and CDR2 YYNGEE. The CDR3 nucleotides are TGTGCCAGCAGCGTAGAGGGGGGGTTGAGGTTGGCGGAGACCCAGTACTTC. Its protein is CASSVEGGLRLAETQYF.

This sequence joins TRBV9 and TRBJ2-3; D is unresolved. V gave up 0 bases and J gave up 3 bases, with 2 bases separating them. CDR3 length equals 12 residues. Germline V gene data show CDR1 as SGDLS and CDR2 as YYNGEE. The CDR3: CASSVETDTQYF. CDR3 DNA: TGTGCCAGCAGCGTAGAAACAGATACGCAGTATTTT.

CDR3 sequence reads: CSASLPGGATEAFF. In nucleotides, the CDR3 is TGCAGTGCTAGCTTGCCCGGGGGCGCGACTGAAGCTTTCTTT. V gene TRBV20-1 combines with J gene TRBJ1-1, with D possibly TRBD1 on 6 matching bases. The V and J ends lost 3 bases and 5 bases respectively, with 16 bases between them. Germline CDR1 reads DFQATT; CDR2 reads SNEGSKA (reference sequence). The CDR3 sequence is 14 residues long.

The chain recombines TRBV5-5 with TRBJ1-3; D gene ambiguous. This CDR3 is 11 amino acids long. Germline-derived CDR1 and CDR2 are SGHKS and YYEKEE (reference sequence). V shed 4 bases and J shed 8 bases, with 7 bases lying between them. The CDR3 loop reads CASSVVDTIYF. In DNA form, the CDR3 reads TGTGCCAGCAGCGTAGTAGACACCATATATTTT.

At least ten counts were recorded for this clonotype. The J gene is TRBJ2-7, the V gene TRBV6-2 or TRBV6-3, with D unresolved. The V end lost 5 bases, the J end lost 0 bases, and 11 bases lay between the germline ends. The CDR3 is made up of 14 amino acids. CDR1 is MNHEY and CDR2 is SVGEGT in the germline V gene. DNA of the CDR3: TGTGCCAGCAGTCCCGTCCCCAGCTCCTACGAGCAGTACTTC. This translates into CASSPVPSSYEQYF.

This clonotype was found once. Mismatch with germline at one junction end may stem from a read error. The chain uses TRBV20-1 and TRBJ1-2; the D gene is possibly TRBD1 (5 bases). Per the germline V gene, CDR1 is DFQATT and CDR2 is SNEGSKA (reference sequence). The CDR3 totals 9 residues. The CDR3 loop reads CSAPRGESF. In DNA form, the CDR3 reads TGCAGTGCTCCGAGGGGCGAGTCCTTC.

This chain connects TRBV3-1 to TRBJ2-3; 8 nucleotides align to TRBD2. Germline loops: CDR1 LGHDT, CDR2 YNNKEL (reference sequence). Trimming cost V 5 bases and J 1 base; bases outside gene matches: 8. The CDR3 is 16 residues long. The CDR3 DNA sequence: TGTGCCAGCAGCTTCCCTGACGGGGGGGGCACAGATACGCAGTATTTT. Translating it yields CASSFPDGGGTDTQYF.

This sequence joins TRBV7-2 and TRBJ2-3, with D possibly matching TRBD2 (5 bases). V lost 7 bases to trimming and J lost 2 bases, with 16 bases between them. The CDR3 has 15 amino acids. Germline V gene data show CDR1 as SGHTA and CDR2 as FQGNSA. The CDR3 region is CASNPQRKLTDTQYF. CDR3 nucleotide sequence: TGTGCCAGCAACCCCCAGCGGAAACTCACAGATACGCAGTATTTT.

V and J are TRBV2 and TRBJ2-7; D call uncertain. Trimming removed 3 bases from V and 2 bases from J, with 14 bases in between. CDR3 size: 15 residues. CDR1 is SNHLY, CDR2 FYNNEI, per germline. The CDR3 nucleotides read TGTGCCAGCAGTGATAAACTCCTAACAACCTACGAGCAGTACTTC. It specifies CASSDKLLTTYEQYF.

The genes are TRBV5-1 and TRBJ1-6; D is unresolved. This CDR3 region has 14 residues. Germline loops: CDR1 SGHRS, CDR2 YFSETQ. Trimming shortened V by 0 bases and J by 10 bases, and 11 bases separated the two germline ends. The chain's CDR3 is CASSLERVGSPLHF. The CDR3 coding sequence is TGCGCCAGCAGCTTGGAGAGGGTAGGCTCACCCCTCCACTTT.

The V call is TRBV25-1, the J call TRBJ2-7, with 7 bases lining up with TRBD1. V lost 5 bases to trimming and J lost 4 bases; unmatched junction nucleotides: 8. The CDR3 has 14 residues. The germline CDR1 and CDR2 sequences are MGHDK and SYGVNS. CDR3 DNA sequence: TGTGCCAGCAGTACCCCCGGGACAGCTTACGAGCAGTACTTC. It translates to CASSTPGTAYEQYF.

The rearrangement joins TRBV19 to TRBJ2-2; D unclear. The V and J ends lost 4 bases and 5 bases respectively, with 8 bases between them. The CDR3 has 13 amino acids. Looked up from germline, CDR1 is LNHDA and CDR2 is SQIVND (reference sequence). In DNA form, the CDR3 reads TGTGCCAGTAGTAGGGCAGTGACCGGGGAGCTGTTTTTT. Amino acid sequence: CASSRAVTGELFF.

The chain is built from TRBV28 and TRBJ2-7, with a weak D call TRBD1 (5 bases). The CDR3 has 15 residues. The ends were cut back, 2 bases at V and 2 bases at J, with 13 bases in the middle. Germline loops: CDR1 MDHEN, CDR2 SYDVKM. In DNA, the CDR3 is TGTGCCAGCAGTTTAAGTCAGGGAACCCCCTACGAGCAGTACTTC. Its protein is CASSLSQGTPYEQYF.

This clonotype showed up many times. The chain links TRBV2 to TRBJ2-3, with D unresolved. The V gene lost 6 bases and the J gene lost 8 bases, with 12 bases spanning the gap. The CDR3 has 12 amino acids. Germline CDR1 reads SNHLY; CDR2 reads FYNNEI. This CDR3 is CASSLTVATQYF. The CDR3 DNA reads as TGTGCCAGCAGCTTGACCGTAGCTACGCAGTATTTT.

Of note for this clonotype: One base away lies a much larger clone, so this may be a sequencing read error. Because the CDR3 is missing its conserved closing phenylalanine or tryptophan, this is likely a read error. The V gene is TRBV7-8, the J gene TRBJ2-3, with a tentative D call TRBD2 (6 bases). This CDR3 spans 13 amino acids. Germline values: CDR1 SGHVS, CDR2 FQNEAQ. V was shortened by 6 bases and J by 7 bases, with 14 bases between the two germline ends. CDR3 sequence: CASSTDYPNTQYL. DNA of the CDR3: TGTGCCAGCAGTACGGACTACCCAAATACGCAGTATTTA.

This clonotype appeared a few times. The chain carries TRBV6-4 and TRBJ2-6, with TRBD2 identical over 7 bases. The germline gives CDR1 MRHNA, CDR2 SNTAGT. Germline trimming cut 8 bases from V and 0 bases from J; bases unmatched to any gene: 10. This CDR3 has 17 amino acids. The chain's CDR3 is CASSPGGRLSGANVLTF. The CDR3 nucleotides read TGTGCCAGCTCACCGGGGGGACGGCTCTCTGGGGCCAACGTCCTGACTTTC.

The rearrangement links TRBV7-8 to TRBJ2-1, with TRBD1 identical over 7 bases. This CDR3 contains 15 residues. Germline CDR1 reads SGHVS; CDR2 reads FQNEAQ. Trimming removed 5 bases from V and 6 bases from J; junction bases left unmatched: 10. The CDR3 sequence is CASSPTGNRANEQFF. The CDR3 DNA sequence: TGTGCCAGCAGCCCGACAGGGAATAGGGCCAATGAGCAGTTCTTC.

Many counts were recorded for this clonotype. The genes are TRBV5-8 and TRBJ2-3; the match to TRBD2 covers 11 bases. The germline gives CDR1 SGHTS, CDR2 YDEGEE. The CDR3 is made up of 14 amino acids. The V and J ends lost 0 bases and 8 bases, in that order; junction bases with no gene match: 2. The CDR3 sequence: CASSLGTSGGTQYF. The CDR3 DNA reads as TGTGCCAGCAGCTTGGGAACTAGCGGGGGTACGCAGTATTTT.

This sequence joins TRBV6-1 and TRBJ1-2; D is ambiguous. The ends were cut back, 2 bases at V and 4 bases at J, with 11 bases in the middle. The CDR3 loop spans 14 amino acids. Germline V gene sequence: CDR1 MNHNS, CDR2 SASEGT. CDR3 protein: CASSEQLGSYGYTF. The DNA for the CDR3 is TGTGCCAGCAGTGAACAGCTGGGGAGCTATGGCTACACCTTC.

This clonotype was counted a single time. The chain is built from TRBV6-5 and TRBJ1-6, with D maybe TRBD1 (6 bases). CDR3 length: 15 amino acids. Germline CDR1 and CDR2: MNHEY and SVGAGI. The ends were cut back, 0 bases at V and 10 bases at J, with 13 bases in the middle. The CDR3 loop reads CASSYSTGRKSPLHF. CDR3 nucleotide sequence: TGTGCCAGCAGTTACTCCACAGGGCGGAAGTCACCCCTCCACTTT.

Ten or more counts support this clonotype. The gene calls are TRBV19 and TRBJ2-3; TRBD2 might be the D (5 bases). The CDR3 sequence is 16 residues long. Looked up from germline, CDR1 is LNHDA and CDR2 is SQIVND (reference sequence). Trimming shortened V by 5 bases and J by 3 bases, and 18 bases separated the two germline ends. Written as DNA, the CDR3 is TGTGCCAGTAGTGCGGAGGCGGCCCCTGGGACAGATACGCAGTATTTT. This encodes CASSAEAAPGTDTQYF.

In its sample, this clonotype was seen once. This chain's CDR3 is CASSIGQGGQYF. The CDR3 bases are TGTGCCAGTAGTATCGGACAGGGCGGGCAGTACTTC. The rearrangement uses TRBV19 and TRBJ2-7, with TRBD1 matching over 8 bases. Trimming at V came to 3 bases and at J to 9 bases, leaving 4 bases not matched to a gene. Germline CDR1 reads LNHDA; CDR2 reads SQIVND (reference sequence). This CDR3 has 12 amino acids.

Many counts were recorded for this clonotype. The chain employs TRBV9 and TRBJ2-3; the match to TRBD2 covers 7 bases. Trimming removed 0 bases from V and 1 base from J; junction bases left unmatched: 8. From germline, CDR1 is SGDLS and CDR2 YYNGEE. The CDR3 is 17 amino acids. Written as DNA, the CDR3 is TGTGCCAGCAGCGTAGAGATTTGGGCGGGGGGCACAGATACGCAGTATTTT. Its translation: CASSVEIWAGGTDTQYF.

Comment on this clonotype: Given the absence of the conserved phenylalanine or tryptophan at the CDR3 end, a read error is likely. The DNA of the CDR3 is TGTGCCAGCAGTCCAGTCGGGACAGGGAATTCACCCCTCCACTCT. Translating it yields CASSPVGTGNSPLHS. The V call is TRBV7-2, the J call TRBJ1-6, with TRBD1 identical over 9 bases. The V gene's germline CDR1 is SGHTA and CDR2 FQGNSA. The V segment lost 6 bases and the J segment 7 bases; nucleotides outside the gene matches: 7. CDR3 size: 15 residues.

This chain connects TRBV5-4 to TRBJ1-2; 8 nucleotides agree with TRBD1. V was pared by 4 bases and J by 7 bases, with 9 bases of the junction left unmatched. The CDR3 has 14 residues. Germline CDR1 and CDR2: SGHNT and YYREEE (reference sequence). CDR3 bases: TGTGCCAGCAGCCTTCCAGGGGGCCCCTTTGGCTACACCTTC. It codes for CASSLPGGPFGYTF. Combining the CDR3 with reference TRBV5-4 and TRBJ1-2 gives the whole variable domain ETGVTQSPTHLIKTRGQQVTLRCSSQSGHNTVSWYQQALGQGPQFIFQYYREEENGRGNFPPRFSGLQFPNYSSELNVNALELDDSALYLCASSLPGGPFGYTFGSGTRLTVV.

This clonotype was detected ten times or more. V and J are TRBV19 and TRBJ2-7; 10 bases agree with TRBD1. CDR3 size: 15 residues. V was clipped by 5 bases and J by 3 bases; unmatched bases: 7. The germline gives CDR1 LNHDA, CDR2 SQIVND (reference sequence). The CDR3 DNA reads TGTGCCAGTAGTGGCCGGGGACAGGGGCACTACGAGCAGTACTTC. Translating it yields CASSGRGQGHYEQYF.